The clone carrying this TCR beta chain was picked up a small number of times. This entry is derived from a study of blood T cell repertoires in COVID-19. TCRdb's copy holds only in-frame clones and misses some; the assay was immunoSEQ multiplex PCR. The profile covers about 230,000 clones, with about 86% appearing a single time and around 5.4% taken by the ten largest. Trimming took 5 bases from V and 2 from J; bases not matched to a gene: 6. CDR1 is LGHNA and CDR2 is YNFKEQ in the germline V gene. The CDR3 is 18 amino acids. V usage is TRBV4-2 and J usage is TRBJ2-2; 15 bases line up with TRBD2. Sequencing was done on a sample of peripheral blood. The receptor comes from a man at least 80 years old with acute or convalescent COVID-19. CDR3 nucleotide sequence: TGTGCCAGCAGCTTCAGGACTAGCGGGGGGGTAAACACCGGGGAGCTGTTTTTT. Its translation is CASSFRTSGGVNTGELFF.